This TCR beta chain was obtained from a study of human T cells and chemical hapten exposure. The time point was: patch test 1, 2 weeks after DPC sensitization. Noted treatment: therapeutic diphenylcyclopropenone sensitization with weekly scalp DPC. The ends lost 0 bases at V and 4 bases at J; junction bases unmatched: 10. Germline-derived CDR1 and CDR2 are SGDLS and YYNGEE. The CDR3 has 17 residues. TCRdb redid the calling of the RACE reads with MiXCR, one entry per CDR3 protein. The sample contains 80,000 to 95,000 distinct CDR3 sequences, roughly 10% of which appear only once. This clonotype originated in a woman between 45 and 65 years old with alopecia areata. Some clones in this sample may be carry-over from other donors' samples. The material sequenced was whole blood, taken in connection with sensitization to the hapten diphenylcyclopropenone (DPC). V and J are TRBV9 and TRBJ2-5, with 9 bases identical to TRBD1. This chain's CDR3 is CASSVATGQGGAETQYF. The CDR3 DNA is TGTGCCAGCAGCGTAGCTACGGGACAGGGAGGCGCAGAGACCCAGTACTTC.